This is a list of T cell receptor beta chains from one sample in a study of shared clonotypes between healthy human individuals. Method: immunoSEQ multiplex PCR; TCRdb's copy keeps in-frame clones and lacks some. The sample has 2 million to 2.5 million clones; approximately 95% are singletons. Material: naive CD4+ T cells from PBMCs. The receptors originated from a man aged 18 to 30 in good health. Some clones in this sample may be carry-over from other donors' samples. The conserved cysteine and the conserved F or W are not part of the CDR3 here. Fields, in order: clone size, V gene, J gene, CDR3 protein. The size field is filled for only some rows; it gives once, few, many or a size class.

>NA|TRBV28|TRBJ2-2
ASSPPPNTGELF
>few|TRBV29-1|TRBJ1-1
SVGGQYTEAF
>NA|TRBV30|TRBJ1-1
AWSHLSGGTEAF
>once|TRBV12-5|TRBJ2-3
ASAPGGDTQY
>NA|TRBV7-9|TRBJ1-4
ASSLGDRPEKLF
>few|TRBV25-1|TRBJ1-1
ASSPTRGAGTEAF
>NA|TRBV5-6|TRBJ1-2
ASSSPRGAANYGYT
>NA|TRBV7-8|TRBJ2-7
ASSQRGSSYEQY
>NA|TRBV7-2|TRBJ1-1
ASSQGRAVEAF
>NA|TRBV7-8|TRBJ2-2
ASSLAGGATGELF
>few|TRBV2|TRBJ2-7
ASSPSYEQY
>NA|TRBV28|TRBJ2-7
ASSLPDRIYEQY
>NA|TRBV27|TRBJ2-1
ASSPYSGSGYNEQF
>NA|TRBV19|TRBJ1-2
ASSHSSSKGYT
>NA|TRBV6-1|TRBJ1-4
ASSGSTGELF
>few|TRBV5-1|TRBJ1-2
ASSSPGDDGYT
>NA|TRBV7-8|TRBJ1-2
ASSSTRDNYGYT
>NA|TRBV7-2|TRBJ2-1
ASSQRLAGSSYNEQF
>NA|TRBV27|TRBJ2-1
ASSSPQGRINEQF
>NA|TRBV28|TRBJ1-3
ASTLFGNGNTIY
>NA|TRBV18|TRBJ2-5
ASSPRLAGHQETQY
>NA|TRBV4-1|TRBJ2-3
ASSQGLADSTDTQY
>NA|TRBV5-6|TRBJ2-3
ASSSGVAGVVDTQY
>NA|TRBV11-3|TRBJ2-1
ASSLAFGTNEQF
>NA|TRBV7-3|TRBJ2-3
ASSSRQGSTDTQY
>NA|TRBV7-2|TRBJ2-5
ASSLAGTSGQETQY
>NA|TRBV2|TRBJ2-7
ASSEWDFKGGFSYEQY
>NA|TRBV19|TRBJ1-5
ASSIDPEGGAQH
>NA|TRBV7-2|TRBJ2-2
ASSLVGGVTGELF
>NA|TRBV7-2|TRBJ2-2
ASSPGADTGELF
>NA|TRBV6-5|TRBJ2-1
ASSYLRGPYNEQF
>NA|TRBV4-3|TRBJ2-5
ASSQGMAETQY
>once|TRBV27|TRBJ2-4
ASSGTSGNIQY